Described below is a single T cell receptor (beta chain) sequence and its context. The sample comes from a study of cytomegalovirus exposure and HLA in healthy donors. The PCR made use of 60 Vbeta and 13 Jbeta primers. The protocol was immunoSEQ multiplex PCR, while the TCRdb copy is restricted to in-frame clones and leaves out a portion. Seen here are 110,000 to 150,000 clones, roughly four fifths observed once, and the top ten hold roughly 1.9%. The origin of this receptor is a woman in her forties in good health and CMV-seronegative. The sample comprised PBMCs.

The CDR3 loop reads CASSFPEDSTGELFF. The CDR3 nucleotides read TGTGCCAGCAGTTTCCCGGAGGACAGCACCGGGGAGCTGTTTTTT. The chain joins TRBV27 to TRBJ2-2; D possibly corresponds to TRBD1 (6 bases). Germline loops: CDR1 MNHEY, CDR2 SMNVEV (reference sequence). This CDR3 spans 15 amino acids. V was trimmed by 3 bases and J by 4 bases, leaving 12 bases between them.